The rows below give T cell receptor beta chains drawn from one sample of a study of blood T cell repertoires in COVID-19. The method was immunoSEQ multiplex PCR; TCRdb's version includes in-frame clones alone and lacks a portion of them. The data contain roughly 230,000 clones, around 83% of them seen just once; the ten biggest clones take up approximately 8.6%. The sequencing input was peripheral blood. The receptors shown here come from a middle-aged man with active or convalescent COVID-19. The CDR3 runs from the conserved cysteine through the conserved F or W. Each record gives: CDR3 DNA, CDR3 protein, J gene, clone size, V gene, D gene. A D gene is named only where the DNA matches it firmly. Only some rows state a clone size, as once, few, many or a class for expanded clones.

DNA: TGTGCCAGCAGTGAAGCCCGTACTAGCGGGAGTGCGTACTTC; CDR3: CASSEARTSGSAYF; J: TRBJ2-7; size: .; V: TRBV2; D: TRBD2
DNA: TGTGCCAGCAGTGAATATAGGGCTAGCGGTCGCACAGATACGCAGTATTTT; CDR3: CASSEYRASGRTDTQYF; J: TRBJ2-3; size: once; V: TRBV25-1; D: TRBD2
DNA: TGCGCCAGCAGCCAAGTACAGGAGGGAAATCAGCCCCAGCATTTT; CDR3: CASSQVQEGNQPQHF; J: TRBJ1-5; size: .; V: TRBV4-1; D: .
DNA: TGTGCCAGCAGTGAACGCTATTGGCAGTACTTC; CDR3: CASSERYWQYF; J: TRBJ2-7; size: once; V: TRBV6-1; D: .
DNA: TGTGCCAGCAGCCAATTAGAGTCGGGAGCTAATGAAAAACTGTTTTTT; CDR3: CASSQLESGANEKLFF; J: TRBJ1-4; size: .; V: TRBV3-1/TRBV3-2; D: .
DNA: TGTGCCACCAGCAGAGGGGGGGAATCGACAGATACGCAGTATTTT; CDR3: CATSRGGESTDTQYF; J: TRBJ2-3; size: once; V: TRBV15; D: .
DNA: TGTGCCAGCAGCGCAGGGGGAGATGGCTACACCTTC; CDR3: CASSAGGDGYTF; J: TRBJ1-2; size: .; V: TRBV11-3; D: TRBD1
DNA: TGCGCCAGCAGCTCAGAGGGGGCTCGAACCGGGGAGCTGTTTTTT; CDR3: CASSSEGARTGELFF; J: TRBJ2-2; size: .; V: TRBV5-1; D: TRBD1
DNA: TGTGCCACCTTAGAACAGGGTGGAGCCTATGGCTACACCTTC; CDR3: CATLEQGGAYGYTF; J: TRBJ1-2; size: few; V: TRBV19; D: .
DNA: TGTGCCAGCAGTGGACAGGGGTGGCAGCAGTACTTC; CDR3: CASSGQGWQQYF; J: TRBJ2-7; size: few; V: TRBV6-2/TRBV6-3; D: TRBD1
DNA: TGTGCCAGCAGTGGACTGGGTTATGGCTACACCTTC; CDR3: CASSGLGYGYTF; J: TRBJ1-2; size: .; V: TRBV25-1; D: .
DNA: TGTGCCAGCAGTTGGAGCGAATTCGAGGTAAAGCAGTACTTC; CDR3: CASSWSEFEVKQYF; J: TRBJ2-7; size: once; V: TRBV6-5; D: .
DNA: TGTGCCAGCTCACCACCGGGACAGGGCACCGGGGAGCTGTTTTTT; CDR3: CASSPPGQGTGELFF; J: TRBJ2-2; size: .; V: TRBV18; D: TRBD1
DNA: TGCGCCAGCAATAACAGAGCCACCGGGGAGCTGTTTTTT; CDR3: CASNNRATGELFF; J: TRBJ2-2; size: .; V: TRBV10-2; D: .
DNA: TGTGCCAGCAGCTTGGAAGGACAGGGGGGCACTGAAGCTTTCTTT; CDR3: CASSLEGQGGTEAFF; J: TRBJ1-1; size: .; V: TRBV5-8; D: TRBD1
DNA: TGTGCCACCAGCAGGGGACAGAACACTGAAGCTTTCTTT; CDR3: CATSRGQNTEAFF; J: TRBJ1-1; size: .; V: TRBV15; D: .
DNA: TGTGCCAGTAGTATTATCGGACAGGGGGCGAATTCACCCCTCCACTTT; CDR3: CASSIIGQGANSPLHF; J: TRBJ1-6; size: .; V: TRBV19; D: TRBD1
DNA: TGTGCCAGCGGATTTCTGGGGCAGGGCACTGAAGCTTTCTTT; CDR3: CASGFLGQGTEAFF; J: TRBJ1-1; size: .; V: TRBV27; D: .
DNA: TGTGCCTGGAGTGTATATAGCACAGATACGCAGTATTTT; CDR3: CAWSVYSTDTQYF; J: TRBJ2-3; size: .; V: TRBV30; D: .
DNA: TGTGCCAGCCTTCGGGGGTTGGACTCTGGAAACACCATATATTTT; CDR3: CASLRGLDSGNTIYF; J: TRBJ1-3; size: .; V: TRBV7-8; D: .
DNA: TGTGCCATCAGTGAGTCGGCGGGGAACACTGAAGCTTTCTTT; CDR3: CAISESAGNTEAFF; J: TRBJ1-1; size: .; V: TRBV10-3; D: .
DNA: TGTGCCAGCAGCAAAGTACCCTTCGACAGGGGAGATGAAAAACTGTTTTTT; CDR3: CASSKVPFDRGDEKLFF; J: TRBJ1-4; size: .; V: TRBV21-1; D: .
DNA: TGTGCCAGCAGCTCCCGGACAGGGCTCACCGGGGAGCTGTTTTTT; CDR3: CASSSRTGLTGELFF; J: TRBJ2-2; size: few; V: TRBV9; D: TRBD1
DNA: TGCGCCAGCAGCCAAGACTTACTCACAGATACGCAGTATTTT; CDR3: CASSQDLLTDTQYF; J: TRBJ2-3; size: .; V: TRBV5-1; D: .